This paragraph covers one T cell receptor beta chain sequence. The data were obtained in a study of blood T cell repertoires in COVID-19. Study-wide context: PBMCs, B-cell-depleted T cells, or T cells provided the cDNA or gDNA that made up the material.

Sequencing used immunoSEQ multiplex PCR; TCRdb keeps in-frame clones, though not all of them. The repertoire holds about 140,000 clones, with around 84% as singletons. The TCR was taken from a woman aged 60 to 75 with acute or convalescent COVID-19. The material sequenced was peripheral blood.

CDR3 nucleotide sequence: TGTGCCAGCAGTCTTCGCACAGATACGCAGTATTTT. The encoded protein is CASSLRTDTQYF. The rearrangement uses TRBV2 and TRBJ2-3, with D unclear. V gave up 5 bases and J gave up 1 base, with 4 bases separating them. Germline V CDR1 and CDR2: SNHLY, FYNNEI. The CDR3 extends over 12 amino acids.